This entry features one T cell receptor (beta chain) sequence. Its antigen is unidentified. The data stem from a study of shared clonotypes between healthy human individuals. Terminally differentiated effector memory CD45RA+ cells were left out of the naive CD8 fraction, which was CD45RO-negative and positively selected for CCR7. Findings of the study overall: On the whole, naive subsets had larger estimated richness than memory subsets had.

Deep-level settings were used for running the assay. Template for every sorted-subset replicate PCR totaled about 0.2 ug DNA, 25,000 to 30,000 T cell genomes. Libraries were prepared by immunoSEQ multiplex PCR; TCRdb keeps only in-frame clonotypes and omits some of them. The table lists some 2 million clones, 85% to 95% of them singletons. The length of the CDR3 is 10 residues. Germline V CDR1 and CDR2: SQVTM, ANQGSEA. The V end lost 5 bases, the J end lost 10 bases, and 11 bases lay between the germline ends. The specimen sequenced was naive CD8+ T cells sorted from blood. This clonotype was obtained from a man aged 18 to 30 in good health. The chain uses TRBV29-1 and TRBJ1-1; a possible D gene is TRBD1 (5 bases). CDR3 region: CSVRTQGAFF. The CDR3 DNA reads as TGCAGCGTTAGGACCCAGGGAGCTTTCTTT.